Following are 21 T cell receptor beta chains from one sample sequenced in a study of cytomegalovirus exposure and HLA in healthy donors. In the PCR, 60 Vbeta and 13 Jbeta primers were used. Clones were sequenced by immunoSEQ multiplex PCR, and TCRdb holds only the in-frame ones, with some missing. This sample's table reports more than 110,000 clones. Source material: PBMCs. These receptors came from a man aged 35 to 55 in good health and CMV-seronegative.

With regard to this clone: The sample contains more than one DNA sequence encoding this CDR3. The rearrangement joins TRBV19 to TRBJ1-1; D is unclear. The CDR3 extends over 13 amino acids. V gave up 0 bases and J gave up 3 bases, with 5 bases separating them. The germline V gene has CDR1 LNHDA and CDR2 SQIVND (reference sequence). Written as DNA, the CDR3 is TGTGCCAGTAGTATAGATCGGGACACTGAAGCTTTCTTT. Its protein is CASSIDRDTEAFF.

CDR3 region: CASGWGGVQETQYF. The CDR3, as DNA: TGTGCCAGCGGGTGGGGAGGCGTTCAAGAGACCCAGTACTTC. V is TRBV27 and J is TRBJ2-5; a weak D match, TRBD2 (6 bases). This CDR3 has 14 residues. V lost 8 bases and J 2 bases, leaving 15 bases between the germline ends. Germline V gene data show CDR1 as MNHEY and CDR2 as SMNVEV (reference sequence).

The chain is built from TRBV6-6 and TRBJ2-7, with D tentatively TRBD2 (6 bases). CDR3 length equals 15 residues. V was shortened by 0 bases and J by 3 bases, with 12 bases between the two germline ends. Per germline, CDR1 MNHNY and CDR2 SVGAGI (reference sequence). The CDR3 DNA follows: TGTGCCAGCAGTTACTCGCGGGGAGTAGGCTACGAGCAGTACTTC. This encodes CASSYSRGVGYEQYF.

CDR3 coding DNA: TGCGCCAGCAGCCAATTTACAGAAGCCTACGAGCAGTACTTC. It specifies CASSQFTEAYEQYF. The chain links TRBV4-3 to TRBJ2-5; unclear D gene. The J call could be wrong; TRBJ2-7 is a better fit for the DNA end. This CDR3 region has 14 residues. Per germline, CDR1 LGHNA and CDR2 YSLEER.

This rearrangement joins TRBV29-1 to TRBJ2-1; 15 bases line up with TRBD2. The ends lost 7 bases at V and 9 bases at J; junction bases unmatched: 10. CDR1 is SQVTM and CDR2 is ANQGSEA in the germline V gene. This CDR3 region has 15 residues. CDR3 sequence reads: CSAKLGLAGGGEQFF. DNA of the CDR3: TGCAGCGCCAAGTTGGGACTAGCGGGGGGCGGTGAGCAGTTCTTC.

The rearrangement links TRBV2 to TRBJ1-5; no reliable D call. Germline V gene sequence: CDR1 SNHLY, CDR2 FYNNEI. The CDR3 loop spans 14 amino acids. V was shortened by 3 bases and J by 8 bases, with 14 bases between the two germline ends. The CDR3 protein is CASSEYPPSEPQHF. CDR3 nucleotide sequence: TGTGCCAGCAGTGAGTACCCACCCTCGGAGCCCCAGCATTTT.

The chain carries TRBV5-1 and TRBJ2-7; 12 bases map to TRBD2. Germline V gives CDR1 SGHRS, CDR2 YFSETQ. CDR3 size: 18 residues. V shed 2 bases, J shed 1 base, and the junction held 10 bases outside the gene matches. The CDR3 reads CASSFSQGLAGLSYEQYF. DNA of the CDR3: TGCGCCAGCAGCTTTTCTCAGGGACTAGCGGGTTTATCCTACGAGCAGTACTTC.

The chain carries TRBV5-1 and TRBJ2-7; D is uncertain. Trimming took off 4 bases at V and 3 bases at J, with 5 bases between the two ends. Germline assignment: CDR1 SGHRS and CDR2 YFSETQ. The CDR3 loop spans 11 amino acids. CDR3 sequence (DNA): TGCGCCAGCAGCACCGGCTACGAGCAGTACTTC. The encoded protein is CASSTGYEQYF.

The chain uses TRBV10-3 and TRBJ1-1; D might be TRBD1 (6 bases). This CDR3 is 14 amino acids long. The germline V gene encodes CDR1 ENHRY and CDR2 SYGVKD. V lost 6 bases to trimming and J lost 6 bases, with 17 bases between them. DNA for the CDR3: TGTGCCATCAGGAGCTTGACAGGTGGAGCTGAAGCTTTCTTT. Amino acids: CAIRSLTGGAEAFF.

The chain recombines TRBV11-1 with TRBJ1-1; D unclear. V was shortened by 5 bases and J by 1 base, with 17 bases between the two germline ends. The CDR3 totals 16 residues. From germline, CDR1 is SGHAT and CDR2 FQDESV (reference sequence). The chain's CDR3 is CASSPRVWRRNTEAFF. The CDR3 DNA is TGTGCCAGCAGCCCCCGAGTATGGAGAAGGAACACTGAAGCTTTCTTT.

The V gene is TRBV5-1, the J gene TRBJ2-7; D might be TRBD1 (5 bases). V dropped 4 bases and J dropped 0 bases, with 11 bases sitting between them. Germline V CDR1 and CDR2: SGHRS, YFSETQ. This CDR3 contains 14 residues. CDR3 loop: CASSPRASSYEQYF. CDR3 nucleotides: TGCGCCAGCAGCCCCAGGGCTAGCTCCTACGAGCAGTACTTC.

The chain uses TRBV5-4 and TRBJ2-2; the D gene is possibly TRBD2 (8 bases). This CDR3 has 17 residues. V dropped 4 bases and J dropped 4 bases, with 20 bases sitting between them. Germline-derived CDR1 and CDR2 are SGHNT and YYREEE (reference sequence). The CDR3 sequence: CASSPGGAEGATGELFF. CDR3 bases: TGTGCCAGCAGCCCGGGGGGGGCGGAGGGGGCCACCGGGGAGCTGTTTTTT. The variable domain in full, with the rest retrieved from reference TRBV5-4 and TRBJ2-2, is ETGVTQSPTHLIKTRGQQVTLRCSSQSGHNTVSWYQQALGQGPQFIFQYYREEENGRGNFPPRFSGLQFPNYSSELNVNALELDDSALYLCASSPGGAEGATGELFFGEGSRLTVL.

The chain carries TRBV4-1 and TRBJ2-5; 9 bases fit TRBD2. The J call may be wrong; the DNA end is better matched by TRBJ2-7. Germline CDR1 and CDR2: MGHRA and YSYEKL. The CDR3 is made up of 16 amino acids. The CDR3 reads CASSPLERGAGNEQYF. DNA of the CDR3: TGCGCCAGCAGCCCCCTAGAGCGGGGGGCTGGTAACGAGCAGTACTTC.

The chain combines TRBV7-3 with TRBJ1-6, with D unclear. Germline V gene data show CDR1 as SGHTA and CDR2 as FQGTGA. V dropped 3 bases and J dropped 8 bases, with 8 bases sitting between them. The CDR3 contains 13 residues. CDR3 sequence: CASSLGIDSPLHF. The CDR3 bases are TGTGCCAGCAGCTTGGGCATAGATTCACCCCTCCACTTT.

A note on this clone: This same CDR3 is encoded by further DNA sequences in the sample. The chain joins TRBV10-1 to TRBJ2-4, with 7 bases aligning to TRBD1. This CDR3 region has 17 residues. V trimming: 0 bases; J trimming: 8 bases; junction bases outside the gene matches: 13. Germline assignment: CDR1 WNHNN and CDR2 SYGVQD (reference sequence). CDR3 coding DNA: TGCGCCAGCAGTGAGTCGCATAGACAGGGCAGAATGGACATTCAGTACTTC. Its translation: CASSESHRQGRMDIQYF.

Note on this clone: Other DNA sequences within the sample encode an identical CDR3. The rearrangement joins TRBV6-5 to TRBJ1-2, with 7 bases matching TRBD1. This CDR3 has 13 residues. Germline CDR1 is MNHEY and CDR2 is SVGAGI. Trimming removed 0 bases from V and 7 bases from J; junction bases left unmatched: 2. The CDR3 region has the DNA TGTGCCAGCAGTTACTCAGGGGGCGGTGGCTACACCTTC. Translating it yields CASSYSGGGGYTF.

The chain employs TRBV11-1 and TRBJ2-7; D gene unclear. Germline lookup yields CDR1 SGHAT and CDR2 FQDESV (reference sequence). The CDR3 spans 14 residues. V dropped 5 bases and J dropped 3 bases, with 14 bases sitting between them. The CDR3 protein is CASSPLTGLYEQYF. In DNA, the CDR3 is TGTGCCAGCAGCCCGCTTACGGGTCTCTACGAGCAGTACTTC.

The chain uses TRBV7-2 and TRBJ2-1, with D perhaps matching TRBD2 (7 bases). The length of the CDR3 is 14 residues. In germline, CDR1 is SGHTA, CDR2 FQGNSA. V lost 3 bases and J lost 5, with 11 bases in between. The CDR3 nucleotides read TGTGCCAGCAGCTTGGGGGGGGCAAACAATGAGCAGTTCTTC. This translates into CASSLGGANNEQFF.

The rearrangement joins TRBV7-2 to TRBJ2-2, with TRBD2 identical over 8 bases. Germline V lookup: CDR1 SGHTA, CDR2 FQGNSA. The CDR3 spans 17 residues. J gave up 5 bases and V 4 bases, and 12 bases lay outside the gene matches. Here the CDR3 reads CASSSHASGGETGELFF. The CDR3, as DNA: TGTGCCAGCAGCTCCCATGCCAGCGGGGGTGAAACCGGGGAGCTGTTTTTT. Full variable domain (outside the CDR3, taken from reference TRBV7-2 and TRBJ2-2): GAGVSQSPSNKVTEKGKDVELRCDPISGHTALYWYRQSLGQGLEFLIYFQGNSAPDKSGLPSDRFSAERTGGSVSTLTIQRTQQEDSAVYLCASSSHASGGETGELFFGEGSRLTVL.

The chain has TRBV7-2 and TRBJ2-5, with D maybe TRBD2 (6 bases). Trimming took off 9 bases at V and 4 bases at J, with 21 bases between the two ends. This CDR3 has 15 residues. Germline CDR1 and CDR2: SGHTA and FQGNSA. CDR3 coding DNA: TGTGCCAGTAAGATGCGAGGGAAAGCGGGAGAGACCCAGTACTTC. Protein: CASKMRGKAGETQYF.

V and J are TRBV6-1 and TRBJ2-7, with 9 bases aligning to TRBD2. CDR3 length: 14 amino acids. Germline values: CDR1 MNHNS, CDR2 SASEGT. Unmatched junction bases numbered 4, after V lost 4 bases and J lost 3 bases. CDR3 in amino acids: CASSGGLALYEQYF. The CDR3, as DNA: TGTGCCAGCAGTGGGGGACTAGCCCTCTACGAGCAGTACTTC.